These 23 T cell receptor beta chains share one sample of origin, sequenced in a study of post-analysis software for immune sequencing data. Unique molecular identifiers were carried by the TCR beta cDNA libraries. TCRdb reanalysed the PCR reads using MiXCR and keeps one entry per CDR3 protein. Among about 430,000 distinct CDR3 sequences, 39% were seen once, and the ten largest hold approximately 7.1%. Whole-study results and caveats: Patients carried roughly 5 TRBV segments more frequently than controls did, and TRBV5-6, TRBV5-1 and TRBV20-1 were among them.

No cognate antigen is known for these TCRs. Sample: blood. The receptors derive from a girl aged 2 to 10 with multiple sclerosis.

The table lists this clonotype with a few counts. The DNA of the CDR3 is TGCGCCAGCAGCCAAGGCCTCTATGGCTACACCTTC. Protein product: CASSQGLYGYTF. V usage is TRBV4-3 and J usage is TRBJ1-2; D remains ambiguous. Between the trimmed V and J ends, which lost 1 base and 4 bases, there was a span of 4 bases. This CDR3 is 12 amino acids long. Germline V gene data show CDR1 as LGHNA and CDR2 as YSLEER.

J is TRBJ2-5 and V is TRBV24-1; possible D gene TRBD1, 6 bases. With 2 bases removed from V and 2 bases from J, the gap between germline ends came to 11 bases. This CDR3 is built from 15 residues. Germline V gene lookup returns CDR1 KGHDR and CDR2 SFDVKD. In DNA, the CDR3 is TGTGCCACCAGTGATTCCGGACAGCTACAAGAGACCCAGTACTTC. Encoded protein: CATSDSGQLQETQYF.

V gene TRBV14 combines with J gene TRBJ2-3; no clear D gene. Trimming left V 0 bases short and J 6 bases short, with 10 bases between. Per germline, CDR1 SGHDN and CDR2 FVKESK. The CDR3 runs 14 residues. The CDR3, as DNA: TGTGCCAGCAGCCAAGATTCCGGTTTTGATACGCAGTATTTT. Encoded protein: CASSQDSGFDTQYF.

A word on this clonotype: Germline and junction disagree at one end, which may indicate a read error. This chain links TRBV4-3 with TRBJ2-1; 9 bases are shared with TRBD2. CDR1 is LGHNA, CDR2 YSLEER, per germline. The CDR3 is 16 amino acids. The CDR3 DNA follows: TGCGCCGGCAGCCGTCAGACTAGCGGACTGTACAATGAGCAGTTCTTC. It codes for CAGSRQTSGLYNEQFF.

This clonotype was seen many times. V and J are TRBV15 and TRBJ2-5; 10 bases are shared with TRBD2. The CDR3 is 15 residues long. Germline CDR1 and CDR2: LNHNV and YYDKDF (reference sequence). V gave up 4 bases and J gave up 4 bases; unmatched junction bases: 6. The CDR3 DNA follows: TGTGCCACCAGCAAAGCGGGGGGGCCTCTAGAGACCCAGTACTTC. Translation gives CATSKAGGPLETQYF.

A few counts support this clonotype. The chain links TRBV10-3 to TRBJ2-1; 9 bases align to TRBD2. In germline, CDR1 is ENHRY, CDR2 SYGVKD. CDR3 length equals 15 residues. J gave up 7 bases and V 10 bases, and 14 bases lay outside the gene matches. In nucleotides, the CDR3 is TGTGCCACAACTTCTGAGCGGGGGGTAAGGAATGAGCAGTTCTTC. It translates to CATTSERGVRNEQFF.

The chain joins TRBV7-3 to TRBJ2-5, with 8 nucleotides matching TRBD2. Germline assignment: CDR1 SGHTA and CDR2 FQGTGA. The V segment lost 5 bases and the J segment 4 bases; nucleotides outside the gene matches: 9. The CDR3 is made up of 15 amino acids. The CDR3 here is CASSPTGAGGETQYF. The CDR3 coding sequence is TGTGCCAGCAGCCCTACTGGCGCGGGAGGAGAGACCCAGTACTTC.

Only a few counts were recorded for this clonotype. This chain uses TRBV20-1 with TRBJ2-5, with no clear D. CDR1 is DFQATT and CDR2 is SNEGSKA in the germline V gene (reference sequence). Trimming pared 3 bases from V and 0 bases from J, leaving 8 bases between. CDR3 length: 13 residues. In DNA, the CDR3 is TGCAGTGCTAGCTTCAAGGACCAAGAGACCCAGTACTTC. It yields the protein CSASFKDQETQYF.

The genes are TRBV12-3 or TRBV12-4 and TRBJ1-1, with 8 nucleotides matching TRBD1. The CDR3 is 15 amino acids. V was pared by 5 bases and J by 2 bases, with 7 bases of the junction left unmatched. The CDR3 sequence: CASSGQGGVNTEAFF. For the CDR3, the DNA is TGTGCCAGCAGTGGACAGGGTGGAGTTAACACTGAAGCTTTCTTT.

The chain joins TRBV7-9 to TRBJ2-3; 7 bases align to TRBD1. V shed 1 base, J shed 1 base, and the junction held 8 bases outside the gene matches. Germline assignment: CDR1 SEHNR and CDR2 FQNEAQ (reference sequence). This CDR3 has 17 residues. The CDR3 bases are TGTGCCAGCAGCTTAGGACAGGGTAACCCCCGCACAGATACGCAGTATTTT. Protein sequence: CASSLGQGNPRTDTQYF.

The genes are TRBV19 and TRBJ2-1, with 9 bases fitting TRBD2. From germline, CDR1 is LNHDA and CDR2 SQIVND (reference sequence). The CDR3 is 17 amino acids. V lost 0 bases to trimming and J lost 8 bases; unmatched junction nucleotides: 11. For the CDR3, the DNA is TGTGCCAGTAGTATAGATCTATCTAGCGGGAAGATCGATGAGCAGTTCTTC. Protein sequence: CASSIDLSSGKIDEQFF.

This clonotype was seen a few times. The chain links TRBV4-3 to TRBJ2-1; 15 nucleotides line up with TRBD2. V gave up 1 base and J gave up 9 bases; unmatched junction bases: 4. This CDR3 region has 16 residues. The germline V gene has CDR1 LGHNA and CDR2 YSLEER. The CDR3 sequence: CASSQGPGLAGGEQFF. The CDR3 DNA reads as TGCGCCAGCAGCCAAGGCCCGGGACTAGCGGGAGGTGAGCAGTTCTTC.

As concerns this clonotype: One end of the junction is discordant with germline, which a read error may explain. The genes are TRBV9 and TRBJ1-4; TRBD1 matches at 7 bases. CDR3 length: 20 amino acids. The germline gives CDR1 SGDLS, CDR2 YYNGEE. Here the CDR3 DNA reads TGTGCCGGCAGCGTAGAGGGACAGCAAAAGGAAAGGAAGACTAATGAAAAACTGTTTTTT. Protein sequence: CAGSVEGQQKERKTNEKLFF.

The chain recombines TRBV20-1 with TRBJ2-1, with D perhaps matching TRBD2 (6 bases). Germline V gives CDR1 DFQATT, CDR2 SNEGSKA (reference sequence). This CDR3 has 17 residues. V was shortened by 4 bases and J by 6 bases, with 25 bases between the two germline ends. CDR3 DNA: TGCAGTGCTATCGAATTTGGGCGGGGCCCAACGGTCAATGAGCAGTTCTTC. It translates to CSAIEFGRGPTVNEQFF.

This clonotype has ten or more counts. The rearrangement joins TRBV10-2 to TRBJ1-2, with 7 bases identical to TRBD1. The germline V gene has CDR1 WSHSY and CDR2 SAAADI. The CDR3 runs to 12 residues. V was pared by 9 bases and J by 3 bases, with 4 bases of the junction left unmatched. The CDR3, as DNA: TGCGCCAGTTCTACAGGGGACTATGGCTACACCTTC. Residues: CASSTGDYGYTF.

This clonotype was seen a few times. J is TRBJ2-7 and V is TRBV5-1, with no clear D. The CDR3 runs 14 residues. Germline CDR1 reads SGHRS; CDR2 reads YFSETQ. Deletions cut 3 bases from V and 3 bases from J, with 13 bases between. The CDR3 sequence: CASSSMEKNYEQYF. In DNA, the CDR3 is TGCGCCAGCAGCTCGATGGAGAAAAACTACGAGCAGTACTTC.

For the CDR3, the DNA is TGTGCCAGCAGCCAAGCGCGGGGGGGGCAAGTGTCGAACACTGAAGCTTTCTTT. Translating it yields CASSQARGGQVSNTEAFF. This sequence joins TRBV4-2 and TRBJ1-1, with a tentative D call TRBD1 (6 bases). V lost 1 base and J lost 1, with 19 bases in between. Germline CDR1 reads LGHNA; CDR2 reads YNFKEQ. The CDR3 consists of 18 residues.

Comments on this clonotype: Germline and junction disagree at one end, which may indicate a read error. The V and J genes are TRBV10-3 and TRBJ2-3; 10 bases agree with TRBD2. CDR3 length: 17 residues. The germline CDR1 and CDR2 sequences are ENHRY and SYGVKD. The CDR3 loop is CATSESSSGSRGDTQYF. As DNA, the CDR3 is TGTGCCACCAGTGAGTCTTCTAGCGGGAGCAGGGGAGATACGCAGTATTTT.

This clonotype was detected once. J is TRBJ2-1 and V is TRBV20-1, with 13 positions matching TRBD2. With V trimmed by 4 bases and J by 4 bases, 7 bases remained unmatched. In germline, CDR1 is DFQATT, CDR2 SNEGSKA (reference sequence). The CDR3 loop spans 16 amino acids. CDR3 nucleotide sequence: TGCAGTGCTACCCGGACTAGCGGGAGTTGGTACAATGAGCAGTTCTTC. As protein: CSATRTSGSWYNEQFF.

This chain joins TRBV4-2 and TRBJ2-1; 8 bases are a match to TRBD2. CDR1 LGHNA and CDR2 YNFKEQ come from the germline V gene. The CDR3 runs to 17 residues. The ends lost 4 bases at V and 1 base at J; junction bases unmatched: 9. The CDR3 loop is CASSLRGAGASYNEQFF. The CDR3 DNA follows: TGTGCCAGCAGCCTCAGGGGAGCGGGGGCATCCTACAATGAGCAGTTCTTC.

In this sample, this clonotype turned up a few times. The chain combines TRBV6-1 with TRBJ2-7; 11 bases map to TRBD2. The V gene's germline CDR1 is MNHNS and CDR2 SASEGT. Losses at the gene ends were 4 bases for V and 4 bases for J; bases not matched to a gene: 6. The CDR3 consists of 15 residues. CDR3 in amino acids: CASSVEGLAAYEQYF. In nucleotides, the CDR3 is TGTGCCAGCAGTGTCGAGGGACTAGCGGCGTACGAGCAGTACTTC.

The chain employs TRBV7-9 and TRBJ2-4; tentatively, D is TRBD1 (6 bases). TRBJ2-7 matches the DNA end more closely, so the J call is doubtful. The CDR3 totals 17 residues. Germline assignment: CDR1 SEHNR and CDR2 FQNEAQ (reference sequence). The CDR3 sequence: CASSSTFGQSGIPEQYF. The CDR3 nucleotides read TGTGCCAGCAGCTCGACCTTTGGACAGTCCGGGATCCCCGAGCAGTACTTC.

J is TRBJ2-5 and V is TRBV20-1; TRBD2 aligns across 10 bases. Germline lookup yields CDR1 DFQATT and CDR2 SNEGSKA (reference sequence). V gave up 7 bases and J gave up 4 bases; unmatched junction bases: 9. This CDR3 region has 14 residues. CDR3 protein: CSGEAGGPGETQYF. CDR3 bases: TGCAGTGGAGAAGCGGGGGGGCCTGGAGAGACCCAGTACTTC.